The 9 T cell receptor beta chains below all came from one sample that was sequenced in a study of cytomegalovirus exposure and HLA in healthy donors. This PCR relied on a set of 60 Vbeta primers and 13 Jbeta primers. Sequenced by immunoSEQ multiplex PCR; TCRdb stores in-frame clones only, minus some. The table shows fewer than 150,000 clones, with approximately 80% occurring only once. The specimen was PBMCs. The receptors stem from a man aged 40-49 years in good health and CMV-seronegative.

The chain combines TRBV30 with TRBJ1-2, with D perhaps TRBD1 (5 bases). This CDR3 spans 12 amino acids. Germline CDR1 GTSNPN, CDR2 SVGIG (reference sequence). Trimming took off 6 bases at V and 4 bases at J, with 12 bases between the two ends. CDR3 bases: TGTGCCTGCGACAGTTTGGCCTATGGCTACACCTTC. This gives the protein CACDSLAYGYTF.

The gene calls are TRBV9 and TRBJ2-7; TRBD2 matches 7 bases. This CDR3 is built from 15 residues. Germline V gives CDR1 SGDLS, CDR2 YYNGEE. Unmatched junction bases numbered 11, after V lost 0 bases and J lost 8 bases. The CDR3 loop is CASSVAGGRGAQQYF. CDR3 bases: TGTGCCAGCAGCGTAGCGGGGGGTAGGGGTGCGCAGCAGTACTTC.

This chain links TRBV2 with TRBJ2-1; perhaps TRBD1 as D (6 bases). CDR1 and CDR2 (germline): SNHLY, FYNNEI. This CDR3 is built from 12 residues. V lost 2 bases and J lost 9, with 8 bases in between. The CDR3 is CASSELDSEQFF. In DNA, the CDR3 is TGTGCCAGCAGTGAACTGGACAGTGAGCAGTTCTTC.

This chain links TRBV28 with TRBJ2-6; D ambiguous. The CDR3 has 14 residues. Looked up from germline, CDR1 is MDHEN and CDR2 is SYDVKM. Trimming stripped 8 bases from V and 0 bases from J, with 8 bases between. The CDR3 here is CASLFSSGANVLTF. CDR3 coding DNA: TGTGCCAGCCTCTTTTCCTCTGGGGCCAACGTCCTGACTTTC. Drawing the rest from reference TRBV28 and TRBJ2-6, the complete variable domain is DVKVTQSSRYLVKRTGEKVFLECVQDMDHENMFWYRQDPGLGLRLIYFSYDVKMKEKGDIPEGYSVSREKKERFSLILESASTNQTSMYLCASLFSSGANVLTFGAGSRLTVL.

V usage is TRBV5-8 and J usage is TRBJ1-2; no firm D call. The CDR3 consists of 13 residues. The germline V and J ends were trimmed by 3 bases and 4 bases, with 10 bases remaining between them. Germline loops: CDR1 SGHTS, CDR2 YDEGEE. The CDR3 spells CASSSHPSYGYTF. CDR3 bases: TGTGCCAGCAGCTCCCACCCTAGCTATGGCTACACCTTC. Full variable domain (outside the CDR3, taken from reference TRBV5-8 and TRBJ1-2): EAGVTQSPTHLIKTRGQQATLRCSPISGHTSVYWYQQALGLGLQFLLWYDEGEERNRGNFPPRFSGRQFPNYSSELNVNALELEDSALYLCASSSHPSYGYTFGSGTRLTVV.

The chain uses TRBV27 and TRBJ2-2, with D maybe TRBD1 (5 bases). From germline, CDR1 is MNHEY and CDR2 SMNVEV (reference sequence). This CDR3 is 17 amino acids long. Trimming stripped 2 bases from V and 2 bases from J, with 15 bases between. In DNA form, the CDR3 reads TGTGCCAGCAGTTTACGTTATCCAGGGCTAAACACCGGGGAGCTGTTTTTT. Its translation: CASSLRYPGLNTGELFF.

This clone was detected a few times. The chain joins TRBV27 to TRBJ2-5; D is possibly TRBD2 (6 bases). Trimming took off 4 bases at V and 9 bases at J, with 15 bases between the two ends. CDR1 MNHEY and CDR2 SMNVEV come from the germline V gene (reference sequence). This CDR3 comprises 13 residues. CDR3 nucleotides: TGTGCCAGCAGTTGGAATAATGGAGGGTCCCAGTACTTC. It yields the protein CASSWNNGGSQYF.

The chain combines TRBV28 with TRBJ1-5; D is unresolved. The CDR3 has 14 residues. V lost 3 bases and J lost 0, with 6 bases in between. Per the germline V gene, CDR1 is MDHEN and CDR2 is SYDVKM. CDR3 loop: CASSFDNSNQPQHF. CDR3 bases: TGTGCCAGCAGTTTCGACAATAGCAATCAGCCCCAGCATTTT.

The chain employs TRBV10-3 and TRBJ2-7, with D possibly TRBD2 on 9 matching bases. CDR3 size: 14 residues. The germline CDR1 and CDR2 sequences are ENHRY and SYGVKD. V was trimmed by 8 bases and J by 5 bases, leaving 19 bases between them. CDR3 DNA sequence: TGTGCCATCCGCCAGGGGGCTAGCGGGAACGAGCAGTACTTC. Its protein is CAIRQGASGNEQYF.